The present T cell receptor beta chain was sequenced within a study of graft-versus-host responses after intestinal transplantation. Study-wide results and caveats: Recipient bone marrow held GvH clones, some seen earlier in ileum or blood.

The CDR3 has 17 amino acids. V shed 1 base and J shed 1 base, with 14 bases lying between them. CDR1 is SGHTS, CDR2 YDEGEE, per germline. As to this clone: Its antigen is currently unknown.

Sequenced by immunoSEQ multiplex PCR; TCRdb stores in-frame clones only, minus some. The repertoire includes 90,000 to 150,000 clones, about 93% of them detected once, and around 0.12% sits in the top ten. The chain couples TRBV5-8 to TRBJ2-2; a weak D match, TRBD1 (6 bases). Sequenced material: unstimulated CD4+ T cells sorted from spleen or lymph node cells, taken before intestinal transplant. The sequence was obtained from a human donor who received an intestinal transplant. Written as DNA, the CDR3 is TGTGCCAGCAGCTTGTTCCCTCAGGGGTTGAACACCGGGGAGCTGTTTTTT. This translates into CASSLFPQGLNTGELFF. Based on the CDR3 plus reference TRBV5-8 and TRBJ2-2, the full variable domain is EAGVTQSPTHLIKTRGQQATLRCSPISGHTSVYWYQQALGLGLQFLLWYDEGEERNRGNFPPRFSGRQFPNYSSELNVNALELEDSALYLCASSLFPQGLNTGELFFGEGSRLTVL.